A selection of T cell receptor beta chains follows, all from one sample in a study of blood T cell repertoires in COVID-19. Repertoires were generated with immunoSEQ multiplex PCR, while TCRdb's copy carries only in-frame clones and drops some. The sample lists approximately 89,000 clones; 78% were seen once. Source material: peripheral blood. These receptors were obtained from a man aged 65 to 85 with COVID-19, enrolled during active disease. CDR3s include the opening cysteine and the closing phenylalanine or tryptophan. The order of the fields is clone size, J gene, V gene, D gene, CDR3 protein, CDR3 DNA. D genes are given only for firm matches. Only part of the rows carry a size: once, few, many, or a class if the clone is expanded.

abundance: -; j_gene: TRBJ1-4; v_gene: TRBV7-9; d_gene: TRBD1; CDR3aa: CASSLEGQGEFGGEKLFF; CDR3nt: TGTGCCAGCAGCTTAGAGGGGCAGGGGGAATTCGGCGGAGAAAAACTGTTTTTT
abundance: -; j_gene: TRBJ2-5; v_gene: TRBV24-1; d_gene: -; CDR3aa: CATSDSGLEETQYF; CDR3nt: TGTGCCACCAGTGATTCGGGGTTAGAAGAGACCCAGTACTTC
abundance: -; j_gene: TRBJ1-5; v_gene: TRBV6-1; d_gene: TRBD1; CDR3aa: CASSEALQGVNQPQHF; CDR3nt: TGTGCCAGCAGTGAAGCGCTTCAGGGGGTCAATCAGCCCCAGCATTTT
abundance: -; j_gene: TRBJ1-5; v_gene: TRBV7-2; d_gene: -; CDR3aa: CASSPSGVHSNQPQHF; CDR3nt: TGTGCCAGCAGCCCGAGCGGGGTACATAGCAATCAGCCCCAGCATTTT
abundance: many; j_gene: TRBJ1-3; v_gene: TRBV4-1; d_gene: -; CDR3aa: CASSQAQGISGNTIYF; CDR3nt: TGCGCCAGCAGCCAAGCACAGGGTATTTCTGGAAACACCATATATTTT
abundance: -; j_gene: TRBJ1-1; v_gene: TRBV15; d_gene: TRBD1; CDR3aa: CATSRGIESTGANTEAFF; CDR3nt: TGTGCCACCAGCAGAGGTATTGAATCAACAGGGGCGAACACTGAAGCTTTCTTT
abundance: once; j_gene: TRBJ1-2; v_gene: TRBV3-1/TRBV3-2; d_gene: TRBD1; CDR3aa: CASSRPGTGYGYTF; CDR3nt: TGTGCCAGCAGCCGCCCCGGGACAGGGTATGGCTACACCTTC
abundance: once; j_gene: TRBJ2-5; v_gene: TRBV25-1; d_gene: -; CDR3aa: CASRWGRWETQYF; CDR3nt: TGTGCCAGCAGGTGGGGCAGGTGGGAGACCCAGTACTTC
abundance: -; j_gene: TRBJ1-2; v_gene: TRBV19; d_gene: -; CDR3aa: CASSLNRDYGYTF; CDR3nt: TGTGCCAGTAGTCTTAACAGGGACTATGGCTACACCTTC
abundance: -; j_gene: TRBJ2-5; v_gene: TRBV9; d_gene: TRBD2; CDR3aa: CASSEGLAGGYQETQYF; CDR3nt: TGTGCCAGCAGCGAAGGACTAGCGGGGGGGTACCAAGAGACCCAGTACTTC